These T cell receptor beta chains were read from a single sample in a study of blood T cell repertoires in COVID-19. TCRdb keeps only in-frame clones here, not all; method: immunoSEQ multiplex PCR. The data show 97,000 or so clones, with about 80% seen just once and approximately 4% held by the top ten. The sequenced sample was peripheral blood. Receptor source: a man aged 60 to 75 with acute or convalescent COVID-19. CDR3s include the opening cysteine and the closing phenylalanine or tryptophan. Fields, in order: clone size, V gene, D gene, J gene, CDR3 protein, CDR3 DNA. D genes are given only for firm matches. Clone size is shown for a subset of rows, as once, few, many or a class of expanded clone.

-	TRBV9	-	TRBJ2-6	CASSPQGRSSGANVLTF	TGTGCCAGCAGTCCTCAGGGGCGCAGCTCTGGGGCCAACGTCCTGACTTTC
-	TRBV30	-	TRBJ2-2	CAWNPSRSVDTGELFF	TGTGCCTGGAATCCCTCCCGGAGCGTCGACACCGGGGAGCTGTTTTTT
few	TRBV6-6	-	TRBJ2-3	CASGGGWTTDTQYF	TGTGCCAGCGGGGGCGGGTGGACCACAGATACGCAGTATTTT
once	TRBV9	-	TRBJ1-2	CASSVGQGLGGYTF	TGTGCCAGCAGCGTAGGGCAGGGGCTTGGTGGCTACACCTTC
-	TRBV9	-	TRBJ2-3	CASSVEGGDYTDTQYF	TGTGCCAGCAGCGTAGAGGGGGGGGATTACACAGATACGCAGTATTTT
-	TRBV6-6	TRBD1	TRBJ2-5	CASSWPQGVDQETQYF	TGTGCCAGCAGTTGGCCCCAGGGGGTTGATCAAGAGACCCAGTACTTC
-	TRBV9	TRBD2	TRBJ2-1	CASSFSGGSYNEQFF	TGTGCCAGCAGCTTTAGCGGGGGGTCATACAATGAGCAGTTCTTC
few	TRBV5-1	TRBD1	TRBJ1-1	CASSLADRGLNTEAFF	TGCGCCAGCAGCTTGGCTGACAGGGGGCTAAACACTGAAGCTTTCTTT
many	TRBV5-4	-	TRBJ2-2	CASSLMGVRTGELFF	TGTGCCAGCAGCTTAATGGGAGTGAGGACCGGGGAGCTGTTTTTT
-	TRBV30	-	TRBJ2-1	CAWSDGFSSYNEQFF	TGTGCCTGGAGTGACGGGTTTAGCTCCTACAATGAGCAGTTCTTC
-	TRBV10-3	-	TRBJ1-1	CAIRPRDMNEAFF	TGTGCCATCAGGCCCAGGGATATGAATGAAGCTTTCTTT
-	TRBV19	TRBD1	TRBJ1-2	CASSDPGQARSYGYTF	TGTGCCAGTAGCGACCCCGGACAGGCCAGGTCCTATGGCTACACCTTC
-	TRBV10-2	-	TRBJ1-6	CASSYEQSLSPLHF	TGCGCCAGCAGCTACGAACAGTCGCTTTCACCCCTCCACTTT
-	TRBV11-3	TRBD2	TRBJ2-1	CASSLDQGRGGLEQFF	TGTGCCAGCAGCTTAGATCAGGGACGGGGGGGCCTTGAGCAGTTCTTC
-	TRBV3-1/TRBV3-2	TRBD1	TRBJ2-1	CASSQDHKGQNNEQFF	TGTGCCAGCAGCCAAGATCACAAGGGACAGAATAATGAGCAGTTCTTC
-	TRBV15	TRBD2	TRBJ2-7	CATSVTSGVNYEQYF	TGTGCCACCAGCGTGACTAGCGGCGTCAACTACGAGCAGTACTTC
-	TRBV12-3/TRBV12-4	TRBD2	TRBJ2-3	CAGKRGGTDTQYF	TGTGCCGGAAAGCGGGGTGGCACAGATACGCAGTATTTT
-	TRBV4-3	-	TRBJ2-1	CASSQGGGRVYNEQFF	TGCGCCAGCAGCCAAGGGGGAGGCAGGGTTTACAATGAGCAGTTCTTC
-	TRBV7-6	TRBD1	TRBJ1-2	CASSPRGFDGDYGYTF	TGTGCCAGCAGCCCCAGGGGGTTTGACGGGGACTATGGCTACACCTTC
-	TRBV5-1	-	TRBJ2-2	CASSLAVFPELFF	TGCGCCAGCAGCTTGGCAGTCTTCCCTGAGCTGTTTTTT
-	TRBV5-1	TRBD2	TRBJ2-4	CASSFSGGGVDIQYF	TGCGCCAGCAGCTTTAGCGGGGGCGGCGTGGACATTCAGTACTTC
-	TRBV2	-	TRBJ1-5	CASSPGGGINQPQHF	TGTGCCAGCAGTCCCGGGGGGGGGATTAATCAGCCCCAGCATTTT
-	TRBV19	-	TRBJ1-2	CASSMEYSPSRGYTF	TGTGCCAGTAGTATGGAGTATTCCCCCTCACGCGGCTACACCTTC
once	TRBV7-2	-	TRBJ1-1	CASSLAPGLNTEAFF	TGTGCCAGCAGCTTAGCGCCTGGCCTTAACACTGAAGCTTTCTTT
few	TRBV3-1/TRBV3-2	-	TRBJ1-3	CASSQSGSGNTIYF	TGTGCCAGCAGCCAATCAGGGTCTGGAAACACCATATATTTT
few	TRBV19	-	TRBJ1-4	CATSQGGLGEKLFF	TGTGCCACATCACAGGGAGGGCTAGGCGAAAAACTGTTTTTT
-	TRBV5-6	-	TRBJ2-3	CASSPTRVTDTQYF	TGTGCCAGCAGCCCGACTAGAGTCACAGATACGCAGTATTTT
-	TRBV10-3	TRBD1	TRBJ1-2	CAISESGTGGAGYGYTF	TGTGCCATCAGTGAGTCGGGGACAGGGGGCGCGGGCTATGGCTACACCTTC
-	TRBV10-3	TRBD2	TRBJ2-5	CAISPGTSGRGETQYF	TGTGCCATCAGCCCCGGGACTAGCGGGAGGGGTGAGACCCAGTACTTC
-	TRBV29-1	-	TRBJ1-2	CSGGGGQGGNGYTF	TGCAGCGGTGGTGGAGGCCAGGGAGGGAATGGCTACACCTTC
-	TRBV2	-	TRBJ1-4	CASSSIGAGTLRKLFF	TGTGCCAGCAGTTCGATAGGGGCCGGGACACTAAGGAAACTGTTTTTT
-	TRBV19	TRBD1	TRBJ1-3	CASIADRAPGNTIYF	TGTGCCAGTATCGCGGACAGGGCCCCTGGAAACACCATATATTTT
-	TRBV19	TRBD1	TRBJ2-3	CASSTSWTGGVRDTQYF	TGTGCCAGTAGTACCTCCTGGACAGGGGGAGTAAGAGATACGCAGTATTTT
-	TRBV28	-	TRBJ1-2	CASTRSTRRDGYTF	TGTGCCAGCACAAGGTCAACGCGGAGGGATGGCTACACCTTC
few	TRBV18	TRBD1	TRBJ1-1	CASSGQGLENTEAFF	TGTGCCAGCTCAGGACAGGGGCTTGAGAACACTGAAGCTTTCTTT
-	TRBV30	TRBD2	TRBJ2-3	CALRLAGSTDTQYF	TGTGCCCTCCGACTAGCGGGGTCCACAGATACGCAGTATTTT
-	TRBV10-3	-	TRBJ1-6	CAISGSGYNSPLHF	TGTGCCATCAGTGGTTCAGGGTACAATTCACCCCTCCACTTT
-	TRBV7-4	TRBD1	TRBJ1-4	CASSPGQGAGTNEKLFF	TGTGCCAGCAGCCCGGGACAGGGGGCGGGCACTAATGAAAAACTGTTTTTT
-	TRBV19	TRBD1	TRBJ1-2	CASSPRVGGGYGYTF	TGTGCCAGTAGTCCCCGTGTAGGGGGCGGCTATGGCTACACCTTC
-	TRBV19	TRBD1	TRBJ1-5	CAGQTSYTGGQPQHF	TGTGCCGGCCAAACCTCATATACAGGGGGTCAGCCCCAGCATTTT
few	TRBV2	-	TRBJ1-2	CASSPEGYGYTF	TGTGCCAGCTCCCCAGAGGGCTATGGCTACACCTTC
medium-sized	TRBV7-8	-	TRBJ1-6	CASSLGQLNSPLHF	TGTGCCAGCAGCTTAGGCCAGTTGAATTCACCCCTCCACTTT
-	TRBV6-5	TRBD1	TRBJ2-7	CASSIGQGSYEQYF	TGTGCCAGCAGCATAGGACAGGGGAGCTACGAGCAGTACTTC
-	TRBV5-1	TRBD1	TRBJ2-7	CASRSGTGDYEQYF	TGCGCCAGCCGATCCGGGACAGGGGACTACGAGCAGTACTTC
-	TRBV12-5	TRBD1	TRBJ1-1	CASAGTDTEAFF	TGTGCTAGTGCCGGGACAGACACTGAAGCTTTCTTT
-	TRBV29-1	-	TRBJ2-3	CSADLGRRSDTQYF	TGCAGCGCCGACCTGGGGAGGAGGTCAGATACGCAGTATTTT
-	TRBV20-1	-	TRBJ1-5	CSVGGNQPQHF	TGCAGTGTAGGGGGCAATCAGCCCCAGCATTTT
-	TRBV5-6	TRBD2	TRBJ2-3	CASSSRLAGGLSTDTQYF	TGTGCCAGCAGCTCCCGACTAGCGGGGGGCCTTAGCACAGATACGCAGTATTTT
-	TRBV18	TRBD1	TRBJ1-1	CASSRTGSFEAFF	TGTGCCAGCTCCCGGACAGGGTCGTTTGAAGCTTTCTTT
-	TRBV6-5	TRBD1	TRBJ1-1	CASRFAGQGETEAFF	TGTGCCAGCAGATTCGCCGGACAGGGTGAGACTGAAGCTTTCTTT